This T cell receptor (beta chain) is from a study of T cell responses to AZD1222 COVID-19 vaccine. Study overall: Samples with a second dose at about 4 or about 12 weeks were pooled together. Points from the study as a whole: Per reports, nearly half of all spike-specific TCRs target regions that are unmutated in variants. Elevations in Spike-specific TCR breadth and depth followed administration of two AZD1222 doses. The donor cohort was predominantly white British with a female majority, and clonal diversity may have been underestimated.

Clones were sequenced by immunoSEQ multiplex PCR, and TCRdb holds only the in-frame ones, with some missing. The sample shows roughly 180,000 clones, about 91% of them seen only once. V was pared by 6 bases and J by 6 bases, with 6 bases of the junction left unmatched. The germline CDR1 and CDR2 sequences are SGHNT and YENEEA. CDR3 length equals 15 residues. This clone occurred a few times. The antigen is not known. V is TRBV11-3 and J is TRBJ2-2; 11 nucleotides line up with TRBD1. The source is an adult in good health. The sample in question was peripheral blood, obtained on day 0 of AZD1222 vaccination. CDR3 amino acids: CASRSGTGGSGELFF. The CDR3 nucleotides read TGTGCCAGCAGGAGCGGGACAGGGGGTTCCGGGGAGCTGTTTTTT.